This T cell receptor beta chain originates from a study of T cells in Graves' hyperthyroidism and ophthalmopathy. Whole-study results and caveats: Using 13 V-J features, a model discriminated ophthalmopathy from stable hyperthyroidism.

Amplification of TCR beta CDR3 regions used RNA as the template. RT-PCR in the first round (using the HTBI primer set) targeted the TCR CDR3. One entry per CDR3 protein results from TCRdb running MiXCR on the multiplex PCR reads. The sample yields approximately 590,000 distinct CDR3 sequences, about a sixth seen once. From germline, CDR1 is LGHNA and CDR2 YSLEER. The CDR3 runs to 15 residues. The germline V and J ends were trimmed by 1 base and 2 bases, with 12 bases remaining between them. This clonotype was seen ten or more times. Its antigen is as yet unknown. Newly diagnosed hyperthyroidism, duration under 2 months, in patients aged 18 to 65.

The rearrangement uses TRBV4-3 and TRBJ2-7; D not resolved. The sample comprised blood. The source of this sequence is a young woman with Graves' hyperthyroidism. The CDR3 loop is CASSQGIETAYEQYF. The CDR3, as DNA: TGCGCCAGCAGCCAAGGAATCGAGACTGCCTACGAGCAGTACTTC.